The 5 T cell receptor beta chains given below trace back to one sample, sequenced in a study of T cells expressing NK-cell markers. One entry per CDR3 protein, without DNA, is what TCRdb gives after re-calling the 5' RACE reads. This table lists over 250,000 distinct CDR3 sequences. Sequenced material: blood T cells: a sorted CD56 or NKG2C T cell subset, CD4+ or CD8+ T cells, or bulk PBMC T cells (not recorded which). These receptors were collected from a woman between 18 and 69 years old in good health.

The V gene is TRBV6-2 or TRBV6-3, the J gene TRBJ2-1; TCRdb outputs TRBD1, but without DNA this stays unchecked. CDR3 length: 14 residues. Germline V gene sequence: CDR1 MNHEY, CDR2 SVGEGT. CDR3 region: CASLGQVQGNEQFF.

V usage is TRBV19 and J usage is TRBJ2-5; TCRdb selects TRBD2, and the lack of DNA leaves this call unchecked. The CDR3 covers 15 residues. Germline V gene data show CDR1 as LNHDA and CDR2 as SQIVND (reference sequence). This chain's CDR3 is CASSIEGGERETQYF. The variable domain in full, with the rest retrieved from reference TRBV19 and TRBJ2-5, is DGGITQSPKYLFRKEGQNVTLSCEQNLNHDAMYWYRQDPGQGLRLIYYSQIVNDFQKGDIAEGYSVSREKKESFPLTVTSAQKNPTAFYLCASSIEGGERETQYFGPGTRLLVL.

The chain carries TRBV5-6 and TRBJ2-7; lacking DNA, the TRBD1 call made by TCRdb goes unchecked. This CDR3 comprises 16 residues. The V gene's germline CDR1 is SGHDT and CDR2 YYEEEE. This CDR3 reads CASSSHFGTGAYEQYF.

The V gene is TRBV5-1, the J gene TRBJ1-5; absent DNA, TCRdb's TRBD1 call cannot be checked. The germline V gene encodes CDR1 SGHRS and CDR2 YFSETQ. The CDR3 extends over 14 amino acids. The CDR3 here is CASSSTGGHQPQHF.

The chain has TRBV29-1 and TRBJ2-5. The CDR3 covers 11 residues. The germline V gene has CDR1 SQVTM and CDR2 ANQGSEA. The CDR3 sequence: CSVDTHGTQYF.